A selection of T cell receptor beta chains follows, all from one sample in a study of shared clonotypes between healthy human individuals. Sequencing used immunoSEQ multiplex PCR; TCRdb keeps in-frame clones, though not all of them. The sample yields some 600,000 clones, 95% to 96% seen once. The sample was naive CD8+ T cells sorted from blood. The source is a woman in her 30s in good health. CDR3s include the opening cysteine and the closing phenylalanine or tryptophan. Each record gives: D gene, V gene, J gene, clone size, CDR3 DNA, CDR3 protein. D genes are given only for firm matches. Only part of the rows carry a size: once, few, many, or a class if the clone is expanded.

>-|TRBV27|TRBJ2-1|-
TGTGCCACCCGAATGGGGGGGCAAGCTGAGCAGTTCTTC
CATRMGGQAEQFF
>-|TRBV7-9|TRBJ1-2|-
TGTGCCAGCAGCCCGGGCGTCGCTAACTATGGCTACACCTTC
CASSPGVANYGYTF
>TRBD2|TRBV6-5|TRBJ2-1|once
TGTGCCAGCAGTTACGCACCGGGACTAGCGGACAATGAGCAGTTCTTC
CASSYAPGLADNEQFF
>TRBD2|TRBV9|TRBJ2-3|-
TGTGCCAGCAGCGTAGAAGGACTAGCAGGGGCAGATACGCAGTATTTT
CASSVEGLAGADTQYF
>TRBD2|TRBV10-1|TRBJ2-3|-
TGCGCCAGCAGTGAGTTAGCGGGAGGCACAGATACGCAGTATTTT
CASSELAGGTDTQYF
>TRBD1|TRBV6-5|TRBJ1-2|-
TGTGCCAGCAGCAGGGGGGGCGCCCCCTATGGCTACACCTTC
CASSRGGAPYGYTF
>-|TRBV19|TRBJ2-3|once
TGTGCCACCCAAGCAGACCAAGATACGCAGTATTTT
CATQADQDTQYF
>TRBD1|TRBV6-6|TRBJ2-7|-
TGTGCCAGCAGCGGGACAGTCCTCTACGAGCAGTACTTC
CASSGTVLYEQYF
>-|TRBV27|TRBJ1-1|-
TGTGCCAGCAGTTTAGTGCAGGGAGGGACTGAAGCTTTCTTT
CASSLVQGGTEAFF
>TRBD1|TRBV4-1|TRBJ1-5|-
TGCGCCAGCAGCCAAGAGTCAAGACTTGACAGGGCATATCAGCCCCAGCATTTT
CASSQESRLDRAYQPQHF
>TRBD2|TRBV19|TRBJ2-7|-
TGTGCCAGTAGTAAAGACGGGACTAGCGGATACTACGAGCAGTACTTC
CASSKDGTSGYYEQYF
>-|TRBV11-2|TRBJ2-7|-
TGTGCCAGCAGCGGGGCGGACCAATCCTACGAGCAGTACTTC
CASSGADQSYEQYF
>-|TRBV10-3|TRBJ1-1|-
TGTGCCATCAGTGTCGACAACACTGAAGCTTTCTTT
CAISVDNTEAFF
>TRBD2|TRBV28|TRBJ2-7|-
TGTGCCAGCACCGCTAGCGGGGATACCTACGAGCAGTACTTC
CASTASGDTYEQYF
>-|TRBV14|TRBJ2-7|-
TGTGCCAGTCGGCATGGCGGGTCCTCCTACGAGCAGTACTTC
CASRHGGSSYEQYF
>-|TRBV14|TRBJ2-5|-
TGTGCCAGCCTTGGACGGGGCCTCTTCCGGTACTTC
CASLGRGLFRYF
>-|TRBV19|TRBJ2-4|-
TGTGCCAGTAGTAATGGTGGGAAAAACATTCAGTACTTC
CASSNGGKNIQYF
>TRBD1|TRBV14|TRBJ2-7|-
TGTGCCAGCAGGGCAACCGGGACAGACCCCTACGAGCAGTACTTC
CASRATGTDPYEQYF
>-|TRBV7-8|TRBJ2-2|-
TGTGCCAGCAGCCCACTAGCCGGGGACACCGGGGAGCTGTTTTTT
CASSPLAGDTGELFF
>TRBD2|TRBV28|TRBJ2-7|-
TGTGCCAGCAGTTTATATGCGGGAGATAGATACTACGAGCAGTACTTC
CASSLYAGDRYYEQYF
>-|TRBV5-5|TRBJ1-3|-
TGTGCCAGCAGCTTGCCATTTAGCTCTGGAAACACCATATATTTT
CASSLPFSSGNTIYF
>TRBD1|TRBV19|TRBJ2-7|once
TGTGCCAGTAGTACCATACAGGGGGCCGACTACGAGCAGTACTTC
CASSTIQGADYEQYF
>-|TRBV9|TRBJ1-1|-
TGTGCCAGCAGCTCGGGGGGAGGAACTGAAGCTTTCTTT
CASSSGGGTEAFF
>-|TRBV6-6|TRBJ2-7|-
TGTGCCAGCAGTGTCACAGGGCCCTACGAGCAGTACTTC
CASSVTGPYEQYF
>TRBD2|TRBV6-5|TRBJ2-2|-
TGTGCCAGCAGTTACGTGCTAGCGGGAATCACCGGGGAGCTGTTTTTT
CASSYVLAGITGELFF
>TRBD1|TRBV7-9|TRBJ2-1|-
TGTGCCAGCAGCCCTAGGGGCCAGACAGGGGACAATGAGCAGTTCTTC
CASSPRGQTGDNEQFF
>-|TRBV6-6|TRBJ1-2|-
TGTGCCAGCAGTGACGATGGGGGGACCCTCGATGGCTACACCTTC
CASSDDGGTLDGYTF
>-|TRBV7-9|TRBJ2-1|-
TGTGCCGTTTGGGCCTACAATGAGCAGTTCTTC
CAVWAYNEQFF
>TRBD1|TRBV28|TRBJ1-5|once
TGTGCCAGCAGTCTTGACAGGGGGTCCTTCCAATATCAGCCCCAGCATTTT
CASSLDRGSFQYQPQHF
>-|TRBV28|TRBJ2-7|-
TGTGCCAGCAGTGCCCCCGCGGCCCAAGAATCCTACGAGCAGTACTTC
CASSAPAAQESYEQYF
>-|TRBV7-8|TRBJ1-5|-
TGTGCCAGCAGCTTAGTGCTCGGTGGGACCAATCAGCCCCAGCATTTT
CASSLVLGGTNQPQHF
>TRBD2|TRBV5-4|TRBJ2-2|-
TGTGCCAGCAGCTTGACGTATCCGGGACTATCCTCCGGGGAGCTGTTTTTT
CASSLTYPGLSSGELFF
>-|TRBV10-3|TRBJ1-3|-
TGTGCCATCAGTGAGCGGGACGCCGGCTCTGGAAACACCATATATTTT
CAISERDAGSGNTIYF
>TRBD1|TRBV7-9|TRBJ2-2|-
TGTGCCAGCAGCTACCCACTCCGGGACAGTAACACCGGGGAGCTGTTTTTT
CASSYPLRDSNTGELFF
>TRBD1|TRBV2|TRBJ1-1|-
TGTGCCAGCAGAGACCTCCTGGACAGGGGTGTCTCTACTGAAGCTTTCTTT
CASRDLLDRGVSTEAFF
>TRBD1|TRBV27|TRBJ1-1|-
TGTGCCAGCAGTCCGGGACAGAAGAACACTGAAGCTTTCTTT
CASSPGQKNTEAFF
>-|TRBV15|TRBJ2-7|-
TGTGCCACCAGCAGGGCCGGGTGGGAGGCCTACGAGCAGTACTTC
CATSRAGWEAYEQYF
>-|TRBV2|TRBJ2-7|-
TGTGCCAGCAGAACAGCGGGTAGCTACGAGCAGTACTTC
CASRTAGSYEQYF
>TRBD2|TRBV6-5|TRBJ2-5|-
TGTGCCAGCAGTTCGACTAGCGGGATTCGAGAGACCCAGTACTTC
CASSSTSGIRETQYF
>-|TRBV6-5|TRBJ2-7|once
TGTGCCAGCAGTTACACCGGGAATAGCTACGAGCAGTACTTC
CASSYTGNSYEQYF
>TRBD2|TRBV7-9|TRBJ2-1|-
TGTGCCAGCAGCTTAGCTAGCGGGACCTACAATGAGCAGTTCTTC
CASSLASGTYNEQFF
>-|TRBV27|TRBJ1-1|-
TGTGCCAGCAGTTCCTGGGACACCTCCTTAACTTTCTTT
CASSSWDTSLTFF
>-|TRBV6-5|TRBJ2-1|-
TGTGCCAGCAGTTACTCGGCGGGACATAGCAATGAGCAGTTCTTC
CASSYSAGHSNEQFF
>TRBD1|TRBV28|TRBJ2-1|-
TGTGCCAGCAGTTTAGCGACAGGGCTTGAGCAGTTCTTC
CASSLATGLEQFF
>TRBD1|TRBV4-1|TRBJ1-1|-
TGCGCCAGCAGCCAGGACAGGCGGACTGAAGCTTTCTTT
CASSQDRRTEAFF
>-|TRBV19|TRBJ2-1|-
TGTGCCAGTAGTATAGCCGGGACTGCCCAGTTCTTC
CASSIAGTAQFF
>TRBD2|TRBV7-9|TRBJ2-3|-
TGTGCCAGCAGCTTACGGACCGGGGCGGGAGGGATGGCAGATACGCAGTATTTT
CASSLRTGAGGMADTQYF
>-|TRBV5-4|TRBJ2-7|-
TGTGCCAGCAGCTTGGGACGGGAGAGCTCCTACGAGCAGTACTTC
CASSLGRESSYEQYF
>-|TRBV23-1|TRBJ1-2|-
TGCGCCAGCAGTCAATCCCCTCCCACAGCCACGGCGCGGTTCTTCTATGGCTACACCTTC
CASSQSPPTATARFFYGYTF
>-|TRBV5-5|TRBJ2-7|-
TGTGCCAGCAGCTCCTGGGACGGCTACGAGCAGTACTTC
CASSSWDGYEQYF